One and the same sample provided the 25 T cell receptor beta chains below, sequenced in a study of Ad26.COV2.S vaccination and SARS-CoV-2 variants. Sequencing used immunoSEQ multiplex PCR; TCRdb keeps in-frame clones, though not all of them. The repertoire holds some 480,000 clones, with about 83% as singletons. Treatment indicated: about 20 received Ad26.COV2.S at low or high dose, single or two shots; 5 received placebo; per-sample allocation not given. Day 63 after the first vaccine or placebo injection was the time point for sampling. The specimen was peripheral blood, collected in a trial of Ad26.COV2.S vaccine versus placebo. Receptors were obtained from a person aged 18-65 years who received the Ad26.COV2.S COVID-19 vaccine or a placebo.

This sequence joins TRBV27 and TRBJ2-3; D may be TRBD2 (6 bases). V lost 6 bases, J lost 5 bases, and 21 bases lay in between. Germline CDR1 is MNHEY and CDR2 is SMNVEV (reference sequence). This CDR3 has 16 amino acids. This CDR3 reads CASSPRGRDDRDTQYF. The CDR3 DNA reads TGTGCCAGCAGCCCCCGAGGGCGGGATGATAGAGATACGCAGTATTTT.

The sample holds one count of this clone. The chain has TRBV9 and TRBJ1-5, with a tentative D call TRBD1 (6 bases). Trimming left V 4 bases short and J 6 bases short, with 17 bases between. CDR3 size: 15 residues. CDR1 is SGDLS, CDR2 YYNGEE, per germline. The DNA for the CDR3 is TGTGCCAGCAGCCCTACGGACAGACTAGGTCAGCCCCAGCATTTT. Its translation is CASSPTDRLGQPQHF.

The V call is TRBV9, the J call TRBJ2-1; 8 nucleotides align to TRBD2. Per the germline V gene, CDR1 is SGDLS and CDR2 is YYNGEE. This CDR3 is built from 15 residues. The trim removed 0 bases at V and 9 bases at J, leaving 8 bases unmatched. The DNA of the CDR3 is TGTGCCAGCAGCGTAGGAAGCGGGAGCCCGGGTGAGCAGTTCTTC. Its translation is CASSVGSGSPGEQFF.

V and J are TRBV30 and TRBJ2-7, with 9 bases lining up with TRBD1. V was pared by 3 bases and J by 1 base, with 13 bases of the junction left unmatched. Per the germline V gene, CDR1 is GTSNPN and CDR2 is SVGIG (reference sequence). This CDR3 contains 17 residues. CDR3 coding DNA: TGTGCCTGGAGCTTAAGGGGGACAGGGACCGGTTCCTACGAGCAGTACTTC. Protein: CAWSLRGTGTGSYEQYF.

The rearrangement uses TRBV2 and TRBJ2-7; D is tentatively TRBD1 or TRBD2 (5 bases each). CDR3 length equals 15 residues. CDR1 SNHLY and CDR2 FYNNEI come from the germline V gene. Between the trimmed V and J ends, which lost 4 bases and 2 bases, there was a span of 15 bases. CDR3 in amino acids: CASSGKGRGTYEQYF. CDR3 DNA sequence: TGTGCCAGCAGTGGAAAGGGACGAGGCACCTACGAGCAGTACTTC.

The chain couples TRBV5-6 to TRBJ2-2; a weak D match, TRBD2 (5 bases). V lost 0 bases, J lost 4 bases, and 13 bases lay in between. Germline lookup yields CDR1 SGHDT and CDR2 YYEEEE. The CDR3 loop spans 16 amino acids. CDR3 amino acids: CASSLGGPLSTGELFF. The CDR3 region has the DNA TGTGCCAGCAGCTTGGGAGGGCCCCTGAGCACCGGGGAGCTGTTTTTT.

The V and J genes are TRBV12-3 or TRBV12-4 and TRBJ1-6; maybe TRBD1 (5 bases). The germline V and J ends were trimmed by 3 bases and 9 bases, with 9 bases remaining between them. The CDR3 has 13 amino acids. The CDR3 here is CASSFLGVSPLHF. As DNA, the CDR3 is TGTGCCAGCAGTTTCTTAGGGGTTTCACCCCTCCACTTT.

The V gene is TRBV2, the J gene TRBJ2-1; D gene ambiguous. This CDR3 comprises 13 residues. Germline V gives CDR1 SNHLY, CDR2 FYNNEI. Deletions cut 4 bases from V and 9 bases from J, with 13 bases between. The CDR3 region has the DNA TGTGCCAGCAGTGGGCATAGTAAGGGTGAGCAGTTCTTC. Its protein is CASSGHSKGEQFF.

The chain couples TRBV27 to TRBJ2-1, with 8 bases lining up with TRBD2. The CDR3 extends over 14 amino acids. V shed 5 bases, J shed 8 bases, and the junction held 8 bases outside the gene matches. CDR1 is MNHEY and CDR2 is SMNVEV in the germline V gene (reference sequence). CDR3 bases: TGTGCCAGCAGTCCTACGGGGGGGCTCCATGAGCAGTTCTTC. It encodes CASSPTGGLHEQFF.

The count of this clone is one. This chain uses TRBV21-1 with TRBJ2-7; the table calls TRBD1, which could not be checked here. TRBV21-1 is noted as a pseudogene. The CDR3 totals 13 residues. The CDR3 sequence: CASSTSRAYEQYF. The CDR3 nucleotides are TGTGCCAGCAGCACGAGCAGGGCCTACGAGCAGTACTTC.

The chain joins TRBV27 to TRBJ2-3; D might be TRBD1 or TRBD2, each matching 6 bases. Germline V gives CDR1 MNHEY, CDR2 SMNVEV (reference sequence). CDR3 length: 14 amino acids. Trimming left V 7 bases short and J 2 bases short, with 13 bases between. CDR3 loop: CASKGGQNTDTQYF. Written as DNA, the CDR3 is TGTGCCAGCAAGGGGGGCCAGAACACAGATACGCAGTATTTT.

As for this clone: Within the sample, other DNA sequences also encode this same CDR3. The V gene is TRBV2, the J gene TRBJ2-5; maybe TRBD1 (5 bases). CDR3 size: 13 residues. In germline, CDR1 is SNHLY, CDR2 FYNNEI. V lost 5 bases, J lost 2 bases, and 9 bases lay in between. CDR3 DNA sequence: TGTGCCAGCAGTCTCGACAGACAAGAGACCCAGTACTTC. This codes for CASSLDRQETQYF.

The V and J genes are TRBV19 and TRBJ1-5; no clear D gene. Looked up from germline, CDR1 is LNHDA and CDR2 is SQIVND (reference sequence). Trimming took off 6 bases at V and 0 bases at J, with 6 bases between the two ends. The CDR3 runs 13 residues. DNA for the CDR3: TGTGCCAGTAGACACCATAGCAATCAGCCCCAGCATTTT. Encoded protein: CASRHHSNQPQHF.

A few counts support this clone. The chain couples TRBV7-9 to TRBJ2-2; D ambiguous. From germline, CDR1 is SEHNR and CDR2 FQNEAQ (reference sequence). V lost 5 bases and J lost 0, with 13 bases in between. The CDR3 is 16 amino acids. Here the CDR3 reads CASSASRHANTGELFF. As DNA, the CDR3 is TGTGCCAGCAGCGCGAGTCGGCACGCGAACACCGGGGAGCTGTTTTTT. The whole variable domain, filled in from reference TRBV7-9 and TRBJ2-2, reads DTGVSQNPRHKITKRGQNVTFRCDPISEHNRLYWYRQTLGQGPEFLTYFQNEAQLEKSRLLSDRFSAERPKGSFSTLEIQRTEQGDSAMYLCASSASRHANTGELFFGEGSRLTVL.

This clone was seen once. The V gene is TRBV19, the J gene TRBJ2-3, with D possibly TRBD2 on 5 matching bases. The germline V gene encodes CDR1 LNHDA and CDR2 SQIVND (reference sequence). V was cut by 4 bases and J by 4 bases, with 15 bases left in between. The length of the CDR3 is 15 residues. The CDR3 loop reads CASSNPLVWPDTQYF. The CDR3 DNA sequence: TGTGCCAGTAGTAACCCACTAGTTTGGCCAGATACGCAGTATTTT.

This clone was seen just once. The chain links TRBV15 to TRBJ1-1, with D maybe TRBD1 (5 bases). Germline V CDR1 and CDR2: LNHNV, YYDKDF (reference sequence). Trimming stripped 0 bases from V and 11 bases from J, with 10 bases between. This CDR3 region has 12 residues. CDR3 DNA: TGTGCCACCAGCAGAGACCGGGGGGTGGCTTTCTTT. As protein: CATSRDRGVAFF.

The V and J genes are TRBV7-2 and TRBJ1-6, with D possibly TRBD1 on 6 matching bases. Looked up from germline, CDR1 is SGHTA and CDR2 is FQGNSA. The germline V and J ends were trimmed by 1 base and 0 bases, with 10 bases remaining between them. The CDR3 is made up of 17 amino acids. The CDR3 DNA reads as TGTGCCAGCAGCTTAGTCGGACAGAGCTCCTATAATTCACCCCTCCACTTT. This codes for CASSLVGQSSYNSPLHF.

This chain joins TRBV19 and TRBJ1-1; 7 bases align to TRBD1. Trimming took 8 bases from V and 2 from J; bases not matched to a gene: 8. The CDR3 covers 14 residues. The V gene's germline CDR1 is LNHDA and CDR2 SQIVND (reference sequence). The CDR3 DNA follows: TGTGCCAGTGGGTCAACAGGGGTCAACACTGAAGCTTTCTTT. This encodes CASGSTGVNTEAFF. The full variable domain, its missing parts supplied by reference TRBV19 and TRBJ1-1, is DGGITQSPKYLFRKEGQNVTLSCEQNLNHDAMYWYRQDPGQGLRLIYYSQIVNDFQKGDIAEGYSVSREKKESFPLTVTSAQKNPTAFYLCASGSTGVNTEAFFGQGTRLTVV.

V usage is TRBV9 and J usage is TRBJ1-2; a possible D gene is TRBD1 (6 bases). This CDR3 region has 16 residues. V was pared by 3 bases and J by 0 bases, with 15 bases between. From germline, CDR1 is SGDLS and CDR2 YYNGEE. The DNA for the CDR3 is TGTGCCAGCAGCGGGACTTCGGACAGAGCTAACTATGGCTACACCTTC. Its protein product is CASSGTSDRANYGYTF. Using reference TRBV9 and TRBJ1-2 for the parts outside the CDR3, the full variable domain is DSGVTQTPKHLITATGQRVTLRCSPRSGDLSVYWYQQSLDQGLQFLIQYYNGEERAKGNILERFSAQQFPDLHSELNLSSLELGDSALYFCASSGTSDRANYGYTFGSGTRLTVV.

In this sample, this clone turned up a few times. The V and J genes are TRBV19 and TRBJ2-1, with 7 positions matching TRBD1. The CDR3 sequence is 18 residues long. Germline CDR1 LNHDA, CDR2 SQIVND (reference sequence). V lost 6 bases and J lost 2; bases outside the gene matches: 16. The CDR3 protein is CASSRFQTGVNPYNEQFF. The CDR3 nucleotides are TGTGCCAGTAGCCGCTTCCAAACAGGGGTTAACCCCTACAATGAGCAGTTCTTC.

In this sample, this clone turned up once. This rearrangement joins TRBV6-5 to TRBJ1-6, with 8 bases fitting TRBD1. Trimming removed 7 bases from V and 10 bases from J; junction bases left unmatched: 12. The CDR3 loop spans 15 amino acids. The germline V gene encodes CDR1 MNHEY and CDR2 SVGAGI. The CDR3 spells CASNPTFTGGSPLHF. CDR3 nucleotides: TGTGCCAGCAACCCAACATTTACAGGGGGATCACCCCTCCACTTT.

The chain links TRBV4-3 to TRBJ2-3, with a weak D call TRBD2 (6 bases). V lost 4 bases and J lost 2, with 16 bases in between. The germline V gene has CDR1 LGHNA and CDR2 YSLEER. The CDR3 runs 16 residues. CDR3 in amino acids: CASSPRGSGPTDTQYF. The CDR3 bases are TGCGCCAGCAGCCCTCGGGGTAGCGGACCCACAGATACGCAGTATTTT.

The chain joins TRBV6-1 to TRBJ1-5; D possibly corresponds to TRBD1 (6 bases). Germline assignment: CDR1 MNHNS and CDR2 SASEGT. Trimming removed 1 base at V and 6 bases at J, with 13 bases between. The CDR3 covers 15 residues. CDR3 region: CASSEGRGGSQPQHF. CDR3 DNA: TGTGCCAGCAGTGAAGGTAGGGGGGGAAGTCAGCCCCAGCATTTT.

The chain uses TRBV11-3 and TRBJ2-1; the match to TRBD2 covers 8 bases. V lost 5 bases and J lost 10; bases outside the gene matches: 10. Germline CDR1 SGHNT, CDR2 YENEEA. The CDR3 extends over 14 amino acids. The CDR3 protein is CASSPGGTSQEQFF. The CDR3 DNA reads TGTGCCAGCAGCCCGGGGGGGACTTCGCAAGAGCAGTTCTTC.

This clone was detected once. The V gene is TRBV11-2, the J gene TRBJ1-2; possible D gene TRBD1, 6 bases. The ends were cut back, 1 base at V and 4 bases at J, with 13 bases in the middle. The germline CDR1 and CDR2 sequences are SGHAT and FQNNGV. The CDR3 spans 15 residues. DNA for the CDR3: TGTGCCAGCAGCTTAGGAACAGGGACGGGCTATGGCTACACCTTC. Amino acid sequence: CASSLGTGTGYGYTF. Using reference TRBV11-2 and TRBJ1-2 for the parts outside the CDR3, the full variable domain is EAGVAQSPRYKIIEKRQSVAFWCNPISGHATLYWYQQILGQGPKLLIQFQNNGVVDDSQLPKDRFSAERLKGVDSTLKIQPAKLEDSAVYLCASSLGTGTGYGYTFGSGTRLTVV.